This TCR beta chain was profiled in a study of cytomegalovirus exposure and HLA in healthy donors. Study-wide results and caveats: Among CMV-associated TCR beta chains, most appeared HLA-restricted in a later analysis. The study assumed roughly uniform donor sequencing depth for presence/absence analyses.

Germline V gene lookup returns CDR1 SGHDN and CDR2 FVKESK. V dropped 3 bases and J dropped 6; count of bases not matched to a gene: 5. This CDR3 has 14 residues. This clone was recorded a few times. As yet, its antigen is unknown. The donors gave bone marrow, and they were healthy. PCR primers comprised 60 Vbeta and 13 Jbeta primers. The assay was immunoSEQ multiplex PCR, and TCRdb's table has in-frame clones only and misses some. The profile shows about 93,000 clones, around three quarters of them singletons. The V call is TRBV14, the J call TRBJ1-2; 9 bases map to TRBD1. Sequenced input: PBMCs. This TCR was sampled from a man aged 25 to 45 in good health and CMV-seronegative. Here the CDR3 reads CASSHTGQGNGYTF. The CDR3 bases are TGTGCCAGCAGCCACACGGGACAGGGAAATGGCTACACCTTC.